The 29 T cell receptor beta chains reported below all come from one sample, sequenced in a study of T-cell reconstitution after alpha-beta-depleted transplantation in children. It was with unique molecular identifiers that the TCRbeta library was prepared. TCRdb re-derived calls from the PCR reads in MiXCR, one entry per CDR3 protein. The sample comprises fewer than 750,000 distinct CDR3 sequences, 23% of which are singletons, and 13% to 15% rests with the top ten. The source was PBMCs, mostly from graft donor cells, collected 360 days after TCRalphabeta/CD19-depleted stem cell transplant. The receptors were sampled from a boy under two years old who had a stem cell transplant for acute myeloid leukemia, so the T cells may come from the graft donor.

The chain joins TRBV7-3 to TRBJ2-7, with 7 positions matching TRBD1. V was pared by 4 bases and J by 7 bases, with 7 bases of the junction left unmatched. Germline V CDR1 and CDR2: SGHTA, FQGTGA. The CDR3 runs 13 residues. CDR3 amino acids: CASSSLGQREQYF. As DNA, the CDR3 is TGTGCCAGCAGCTCACTGGGACAGCGGGAGCAGTACTTC. The complete variable domain, with remaining parts taken from reference TRBV7-3 and TRBJ2-7, reads GAGVSQTPSNKVTEKGKYVELRCDPISGHTALYWYRQSLGQGPEFLIYFQGTGAADDSGLPNDRFFAVRPEGSVSTLKIQRTERGDSAVYLCASSSLGQREQYFGPGTRLTVT.

This clonotype has ten or more counts. This rearrangement joins TRBV18 to TRBJ2-5; D is undetermined. Deletions cut 3 bases from V and 5 bases from J, with 10 bases between. CDR3 length equals 13 residues. Germline V gene sequence: CDR1 KGHSH, CDR2 LQKENI. CDR3 in amino acids: CASSPGMRETQYF. Here the CDR3 DNA reads TGTGCCAGCTCACCGGGCATGCGGGAGACCCAGTACTTC.

This clonotype was seen only a few times. The rearrangement joins TRBV12-3 or TRBV12-4 to TRBJ1-3, with 11 positions matching TRBD1. V dropped 7 bases and J dropped 6; count of bases not matched to a gene: 5. There are 14 residues in the CDR3. The CDR3 DNA reads TGTGCCAGCATCGGGACAGGGGGGGAAAACACCATATATTTT. Amino acid sequence: CASIGTGGENTIYF.

The chain uses TRBV12-3 or TRBV12-4 and TRBJ1-1, with D tentatively TRBD1 (5 bases). This CDR3 has 13 amino acids. The V gene lost 7 bases and the J gene lost 2 bases, with 11 bases spanning the gap. The CDR3 DNA is TGTGCCAGCACCCTGACAGTTAACACTGAAGCTTTCTTT. It is translated as CASTLTVNTEAFF.

A few counts support this clonotype. The chain carries TRBV29-1 and TRBJ1-4; 10 bases are a match to TRBD1. The CDR3 sequence is 13 residues long. The germline V gene has CDR1 SQVTM and CDR2 ANQGSEA. J gave up 8 bases and V 6 bases, and 6 bases lay outside the gene matches. This CDR3 is CSVTGTGEEKLFF. In nucleotides, the CDR3 is TGCAGCGTGACCGGGACAGGGGAAGAAAAACTGTTTTTT.

The chain combines TRBV6-1 with TRBJ2-7; D unclear. Per germline, CDR1 MNHNS and CDR2 SASEGT. The CDR3 length is 11 residues. The V end was cut by 8 bases, the J end by 1 base, with 6 bases between. The CDR3 bases are TGTGCCAGCGGCACTTCCTACGAGCAGTACGTC. This encodes CASGTSYEQYV.

V gene TRBV4-3 combines with J gene TRBJ2-3, with D possibly being TRBD2 (5 bases). The CDR3 is made up of 20 amino acids. Trimming shortened V by 0 bases and J by 0 bases, and 22 bases separated the two germline ends. The germline gives CDR1 LGHNA, CDR2 YSLEER. CDR3 coding DNA: TGCGCCAGCAGCCAAGATCTACGTCGGGTAATGGCGGGTAGCACAGATACGCAGTATTTT. Translation gives CASSQDLRRVMAGSTDTQYF.

The table lists this clonotype with many counts. This rearrangement joins TRBV20-1 to TRBJ2-1; TRBD1 might be the D (8 bases). The CDR3 has 15 amino acids. The germline V gene encodes CDR1 DFQATT and CDR2 SNEGSKA (reference sequence). Trimming took off 7 bases at V and 0 bases at J, with 16 bases between the two ends. CDR3 coding DNA: TGCAGTGGGGGGGGACAGGCGAGCTCCTACAATGAGCAGTTCTTC. Translating gives CSGGGQASSYNEQFF.

This clonotype was detected a few times. The rearrangement joins TRBV12-3 or TRBV12-4 to TRBJ2-7; TRBD2 agrees at 7 bases. The CDR3 extends over 15 amino acids. With 3 bases clipped from V and 3 bases from J, the junction kept 8 bases outside the gene matches. The DNA for the CDR3 is TGTGCCAGCAGTTTCGAGGCTAGCGGATTCTACGAGCAGTACTTC. It translates to CASSFEASGFYEQYF.

This clonotype came up a few times. The rearrangement links TRBV6-4 to TRBJ2-3; no clear D. V lost 5 bases, J lost 2 bases, and 11 bases lay in between. The CDR3 is 14 amino acids. From germline, CDR1 is MRHNA and CDR2 SNTAGT. Here the CDR3 reads CASSTEIHTDTQYF. The CDR3 bases are TGTGCCAGCAGTACCGAAATCCACACAGATACGCAGTATTTT.

The chain recombines TRBV6-2 or TRBV6-3 with TRBJ2-7, with TRBD2 matching 11 bases. Trimming cost V 4 bases and J 3 bases; bases outside gene matches: 5. Germline CDR1 MNHEY, CDR2 SVGEGT. The CDR3 runs to 15 residues. CDR3 amino acids: CASSFLAGGYYEQYF. CDR3 coding DNA: TGTGCCAGCAGTTTCCTAGCGGGGGGATACTACGAGCAGTACTTC.

To note about this clonotype: A single base separates this from a much larger clone, so it may be a read error. The chain recombines TRBV27 with TRBJ1-5; 8 positions match TRBD1. There are 14 residues in the CDR3. CDR1 is MNHEY, CDR2 SMNVEV, per germline (reference sequence). CDR3 coding DNA: TGTGCCAGCAGGACGGGACAGGTCAATCAGGCCCAGCATTTT. This gives the protein CASRTGQVNQAQHF.

This chain joins TRBV15 and TRBJ1-5, with 8 bases matching TRBD1. CDR3 size: 19 residues. The germline V gene encodes CDR1 LNHNV and CDR2 YYDKDF (reference sequence). Trimming cost V 2 bases and J 4 bases; bases outside gene matches: 16. The CDR3 spells CATSRSGQGGIVMNQPQHF. The CDR3 bases are TGTGCCACCAGCAGATCTGGACAGGGTGGGATAGTTATGAATCAGCCCCAGCATTTT.

This clonotype occurred many times. The V call is TRBV29-1, the J call TRBJ1-4, with 8 bases matching TRBD1. With 4 bases clipped from V and 0 bases from J, the junction kept 10 bases outside the gene matches. The CDR3 contains 17 residues. From germline, CDR1 is SQVTM and CDR2 ANQGSEA. The CDR3 loop is CSVVSLGTGATNEKLFF. Here the CDR3 DNA reads TGCAGCGTTGTCTCCCTAGGGACAGGTGCAACTAATGAAAAACTGTTTTTT. Drawing the rest from reference TRBV29-1 and TRBJ1-4, the complete variable domain is SAVISQKPSRDICQRGTSLTIQCQVDSQVTMMFWYRQQPGQSLTLIATANQGSEATYESGFVIDKFPISRPNLTFSTLTVSNMSPEDSSIYLCSVVSLGTGATNEKLFFGSGTQLSVL.

The rearrangement links TRBV5-1 to TRBJ2-3; tentative D call: TRBD1 (6 bases). Per the germline V gene, CDR1 is SGHRS and CDR2 is YFSETQ. This CDR3 is 16 amino acids long. Trimming took off 4 bases at V and 2 bases at J, with 17 bases between the two ends. CDR3 in amino acids: CASSLPGQGNTDTQYF. In nucleotides, the CDR3 is TGCGCCAGCAGCCTGCCGGGCCAGGGGAACACAGATACGCAGTATTTT.

Many counts were recorded for this clonotype. The chain recombines TRBV18 with TRBJ1-1; the D gene is possibly TRBD1 (6 bases). The CDR3 extends over 14 amino acids. Germline V gives CDR1 KGHSH, CDR2 LQKENI. Trimming took 6 bases from V and 1 from J, leaving 12 bases between them. The CDR3 here is CASSLQGQNTEAFF. The CDR3 DNA is TGTGCCAGCTCTTTACAGGGACAGAACACTGAAGCTTTCTTT.

This clonotype has just a few counts. This chain uses TRBV12-3 or TRBV12-4 with TRBJ1-6; D might be TRBD1 (5 bases). Trimming stripped 4 bases from V and 10 bases from J, with 8 bases between. The CDR3 sequence is 12 residues long. CDR3 sequence (DNA): TGTGCCAGCAGTTCAGGGATCTCACCCCTCCACTTT. Amino acids: CASSSGISPLHF.

In this sample, this clonotype turned up a few times. Here the CDR3 reads CASSLDLGKTYGYTF. The CDR3 DNA follows: TGTGCCAGCAGCTTAGATCTGGGTAAAACCTATGGCTACACCTTC. The chain links TRBV11-2 to TRBJ1-2; D not certain. In germline, CDR1 is SGHAT, CDR2 FQNNGV. CDR3 length: 15 amino acids. The V and J ends lost 0 bases and 4 bases respectively, with 12 bases between them.

This clonotype was detected ten times or more. This chain links TRBV5-1 with TRBJ2-3; 9 positions agree with TRBD2. J was trimmed by 0 bases and V by 4 bases; bases with no gene match: 3. Per germline, CDR1 SGHRS and CDR2 YFSETQ. The CDR3 is made up of 15 amino acids. Written as DNA, the CDR3 is TGCGCCAGCAGCGCGCTAGCGGGGAGCACAGATACGCAGTATTTT. Translation gives CASSALAGSTDTQYF. The full variable domain, in which reference TRBV5-1 and TRBJ2-3 provide the parts outside the CDR3, is KAGVTQTPRYLIKTRGQQVTLSCSPISGHRSVSWYQQTPGQGLQFLFEYFSETQRNKGNFPGRFSGRQFSNSRSEMNVSTLELGDSALYLCASSALAGSTDTQYFGPGTRLTVL.

This clonotype has more than one count but fewer than ten. This chain joins TRBV12-3 or TRBV12-4 and TRBJ2-3; D gene ambiguous. The V and J ends lost 6 bases and 7 bases respectively, with 11 bases between them. The CDR3 spans 12 residues. This CDR3 reads CASSLTPYTQYF. CDR3 nucleotides: TGTGCCAGCAGCCTTACGCCATATACGCAGTATTTT.

In its sample, this clonotype was seen a few times. The chain couples TRBV20-1 to TRBJ1-1; TRBD1 aligns across 9 bases. From germline, CDR1 is DFQATT and CDR2 SNEGSKA (reference sequence). Trimming at V came to 6 bases and at J to 5 bases, leaving 4 bases not matched to a gene. This CDR3 contains 12 residues. The chain's CDR3 is CSAPGQGTEAFF. CDR3 bases: TGCAGTGCCCCGGGACAGGGAACTGAAGCTTTCTTT.

At least ten counts were recorded for this clonotype. The chain uses TRBV12-3 or TRBV12-4 and TRBJ2-3; no definite D call. This CDR3 contains 13 residues. V lost 6 bases to trimming and J lost 1 base, with 8 bases between them. The CDR3 DNA follows: TGTGCCAGCAGGACGGACGGCACAGATACGCAGTATTTT. Residues: CASRTDGTDTQYF.

This clonotype was counted ten times or more. V usage is TRBV29-1 and J usage is TRBJ1-2; D might be TRBD1 (5 bases). The germline gives CDR1 SQVTM, CDR2 ANQGSEA. V was cut by 6 bases and J by 2 bases, with 7 bases left in between. The CDR3 contains 11 residues. CDR3 nucleotide sequence: TGCAGCGTGACAGAAAACTATGGCTACACCTTC. This gives the protein CSVTENYGYTF.

The table lists this clonotype with a few counts. The V gene is TRBV20-1, the J gene TRBJ2-7; TRBD1 might be the D (5 bases). Trimming removed 3 bases from V and 6 bases from J, with 15 bases in between. CDR1 is DFQATT and CDR2 is SNEGSKA in the germline V gene (reference sequence). The CDR3 sequence is 13 residues long. As DNA, the CDR3 is TGCAGTGCTAGCGGCCCGGCCAGGGCCGAGCAGTACTTC. Translated, it gives CSASGPARAEQYF.

This clonotype was recorded at least ten times. The gene calls are TRBV7-2 and TRBJ2-7; D is ambiguous. The CDR3 totals 14 residues. V was pared by 0 bases and J by 3 bases, with 9 bases between. Germline V gene data show CDR1 as SGHTA and CDR2 as FQGNSA. The CDR3 nucleotides are TGTGCCAGCAGCTTAGCCACAGAACGCTACGAGCAGTACTTC. Translating gives CASSLATERYEQYF.

Remarks on this clonotype: As the CDR3 is not closed by the conserved phenylalanine or tryptophan, this likely results from a read error. The V call is TRBV4-3, the J call TRBJ1-5; the D is unclear. V was clipped by 0 bases and J by 6 bases, with 6 bases between them. The germline gives CDR1 LGHNA, CDR2 YSLEER. The length of the CDR3 is 13 residues. The CDR3 DNA reads TGCGCCAGCAGCCAAGACCGCCTTCAGCCCCAGCATGTT. This gives the protein CASSQDRLQPQHV.

In this sample, this clonotype turned up many times. This sequence joins TRBV5-1 and TRBJ1-3; D uncertain. The length of the CDR3 is 14 residues. V shed 2 bases and J shed 3 bases, with 9 bases lying between them. Per germline, CDR1 SGHRS and CDR2 YFSETQ. CDR3 residues: CASSFSGDGNTIYF. CDR3 DNA: TGCGCCAGCAGCTTCTCAGGAGATGGAAACACCATATATTTT.

With regard to this clonotype: A read error is possible here, since a much larger clone lies one base away. The CDR3, as DNA: TGTTCCAGCAGCTTAGCCCCCAATGAGCAGTTCTTC. Protein product: CSSSLAPNEQFF. The J gene is TRBJ2-1, the V gene TRBV7-9, with unresolved D. The CDR3 covers 12 residues. The germline V gene has CDR1 SEHNR and CDR2 FQNEAQ (reference sequence).

This rearrangement joins TRBV20-1 to TRBJ2-5; D is ambiguous. V was cut by 3 bases and J by 5 bases, with 16 bases left in between. The germline V gene encodes CDR1 DFQATT and CDR2 SNEGSKA (reference sequence). This CDR3 comprises 14 residues. CDR3 region: CSASYRLQLETQYF. CDR3 in DNA: TGCAGTGCTAGTTACCGACTGCAGTTGGAGACCCAGTACTTC.